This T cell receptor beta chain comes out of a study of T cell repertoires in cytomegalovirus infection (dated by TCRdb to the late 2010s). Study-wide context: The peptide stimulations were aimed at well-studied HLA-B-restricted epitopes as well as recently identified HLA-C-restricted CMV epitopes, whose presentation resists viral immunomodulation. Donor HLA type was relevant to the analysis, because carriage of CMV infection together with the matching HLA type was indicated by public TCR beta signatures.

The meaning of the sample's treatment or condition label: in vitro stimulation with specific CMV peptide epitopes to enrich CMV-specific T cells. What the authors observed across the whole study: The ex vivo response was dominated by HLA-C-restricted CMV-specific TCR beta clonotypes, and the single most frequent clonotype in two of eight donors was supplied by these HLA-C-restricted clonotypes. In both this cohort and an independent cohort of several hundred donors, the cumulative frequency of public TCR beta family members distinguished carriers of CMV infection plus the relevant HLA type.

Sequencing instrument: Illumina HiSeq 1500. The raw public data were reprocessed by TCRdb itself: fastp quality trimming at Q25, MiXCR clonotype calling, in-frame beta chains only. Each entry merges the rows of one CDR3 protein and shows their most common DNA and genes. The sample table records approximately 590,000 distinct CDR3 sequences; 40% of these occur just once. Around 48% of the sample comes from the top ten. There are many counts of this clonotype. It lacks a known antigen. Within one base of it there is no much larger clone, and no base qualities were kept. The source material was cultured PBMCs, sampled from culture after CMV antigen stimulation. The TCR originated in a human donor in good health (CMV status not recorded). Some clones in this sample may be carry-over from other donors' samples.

The encoded CDR3 is CASSLLSGLYTGELFF. The nucleotide sequence reads TGTGCCAGCAGCTTATTGTCGGGTTTGTACACCGGGGAGCTGTTTTTT. The sequence joins TRBV7-2 to TRBJ2-2; the D gene is unclear. Trimming costs V 2 bases and J 3 bases, and their ends lie 13 bases apart. Sequences SGHTA (CDR1) and FQGNSA (CDR2) are obtained from the germline V gene. The CDR3 holds 16 amino acids from the cysteine to the phenylalanine. Only the CDR3 portion is preserved as DNA: 48 bases, with reading frame beginning at the first base.